This entry lists 13 T cell receptor beta chains sequenced from one sample in a study of cytomegalovirus exposure and HLA in healthy donors. Researchers ran the PCR with 60 Vbeta and 13 Jbeta primers. The table came from immunoSEQ multiplex PCR; TCRdb's copy has only in-frame clones and leaves some out. The sample table sets out approximately 150,000 clones. Input material: PBMCs. Every receptor here comes from a woman aged 45-59 years in good health and CMV-seronegative.

This chain links TRBV4-3 with TRBJ1-4; 8 nucleotides agree with TRBD1. The V gene's germline CDR1 is LGHNA and CDR2 YSLEER. V gave up 0 bases and J gave up 7 bases; unmatched junction bases: 7. The length of the CDR3 is 16 residues. The CDR3 DNA reads TGCGCCAGCAGCCAAGAAAGGGTAGACAGGGGTGAAAAACTGTTTTTT. Translating gives CASSQERVDRGEKLFF.

The J gene is TRBJ1-6, the V gene TRBV4-1; possibly TRBD1 for D (6 bases). The germline V gene has CDR1 MGHRA and CDR2 YSYEKL. The V and J ends lost 0 bases and 8 bases respectively, with 17 bases between them. This CDR3 comprises 17 residues. This CDR3 is CASSQERVGTRDSPLHF. The CDR3 DNA reads as TGCGCCAGCAGCCAAGAACGCGTCGGGACAAGAGATTCACCCCTCCACTTT.

This rearrangement joins TRBV9 to TRBJ2-3, with 9 bases matching TRBD2. The CDR3 sequence is 16 residues long. Germline V CDR1 and CDR2: SGDLS, YYNGEE. The trim removed 4 bases at V and 7 bases at J, leaving 13 bases unmatched. In nucleotides, the CDR3 is TGTGCCAGCAGCCCTCCGGGGGCTAGCGGGGTGAATACGCAGTATTTT. Protein product: CASSPPGASGVNTQYF. The entire variable domain, with the rest obtained from reference TRBV9 and TRBJ2-3, is as follows: DSGVTQTPKHLITATGQRVTLRCSPRSGDLSVYWYQQSLDQGLQFLIQYYNGEERAKGNILERFSAQQFPDLHSELNLSSLELGDSALYFCASSPPGASGVNTQYFGPGTRLTVL.

This chain joins TRBV5-1 and TRBJ1-5; 8 bases match TRBD1. Trimming took 2 bases from V and 2 from J; bases not matched to a gene: 3. This CDR3 is 15 amino acids long. Per germline, CDR1 SGHRS and CDR2 YFSETQ. The CDR3 region is CASSFAGGGNQPQHF. Here the CDR3 DNA reads TGCGCCAGCAGCTTTGCAGGGGGCGGCAATCAGCCCCAGCATTTT.

This rearrangement joins TRBV4-3 to TRBJ1-4, with a tentative D call TRBD1 (5 bases). From germline, CDR1 is LGHNA and CDR2 YSLEER. Trimming stripped 0 bases from V and 5 bases from J, with 10 bases between. The CDR3 contains 15 residues. DNA of the CDR3: TGCGCCAGCAGCCAAGATCGTGCAGGGAATGAAAAACTGTTTTTT. Translation gives CASSQDRAGNEKLFF.

V gene TRBV7-3 combines with J gene TRBJ2-2; D unresolved. V shed 8 bases and J shed 5 bases, with 9 bases lying between them. The CDR3 extends over 12 amino acids. Germline V gene data show CDR1 as SGHTA and CDR2 as FQGTGA. The CDR3 is CASQRSTGELFF. CDR3 DNA: TGTGCCAGCCAACGGTCGACCGGGGAGCTGTTTTTT.

V and J are TRBV6-1 and TRBJ1-1; D ambiguous. Germline V lookup: CDR1 MNHNS, CDR2 SASEGT. Trimming took off 3 bases at V and 11 bases at J, with 13 bases between the two ends. The CDR3 contains 12 residues. The CDR3 protein is CASSDGTVWAFF. The CDR3 DNA follows: TGTGCCAGCAGTGATGGTACAGTTTGGGCTTTCTTT.

The chain joins TRBV5-1 to TRBJ2-3, with 8 bases lining up with TRBD2. Trimming removed 1 base from V and 3 bases from J; junction bases left unmatched: 4. The CDR3 loop spans 15 amino acids. Germline V lookup: CDR1 SGHRS, CDR2 YFSETQ. The CDR3 coding sequence is TGCGCCAGCAGCTTGCGGGCTAGCGGGACAGATACGCAGTATTTT. It specifies CASSLRASGTDTQYF.

The chain joins TRBV28 to TRBJ2-5; the D gene is possibly TRBD2 (7 bases). V lost 2 bases, J lost 5 bases, and 15 bases lay in between. Germline values: CDR1 MDHEN, CDR2 SYDVKM. CDR3 length: 15 amino acids. The CDR3 DNA reads TGTGCCAGCAGTTTAGTGCCCGGGGGGCGGGAGACCCAGTACTTC. Translating gives CASSLVPGGRETQYF.

The chain carries TRBV9 and TRBJ2-7; 9 bases agree with TRBD1. With V trimmed by 2 bases and J by 5 bases, 11 bases remained unmatched. The CDR3 spans 16 residues. The germline V gene has CDR1 SGDLS and CDR2 YYNGEE. The CDR3 sequence: CASSVGGQGIFHEQYF. The CDR3 coding sequence is TGTGCCAGCAGCGTGGGGGGACAGGGTATTTTCCACGAGCAGTACTTC.

The CDR3 sequence: CASSAPPTGTGGPPLHF. The CDR3, as DNA: TGTGCCAGCAGTGCCCCGCCTACCGGGACAGGGGGCCCACCCCTCCACTTT. This chain connects TRBV6-1 to TRBJ1-6; 12 nucleotides agree with TRBD1. Germline CDR1 reads MNHNS; CDR2 reads SASEGT. The CDR3 covers 17 residues. The ends lost 4 bases at V and 11 bases at J; junction bases unmatched: 12.

The chain joins TRBV2 to TRBJ2-2; the D gene is possibly TRBD2 (5 bases). The CDR3 is made up of 15 amino acids. Trimming took 2 bases from V and 7 from J, leaving 14 bases between them. Germline CDR1 SNHLY, CDR2 FYNNEI. This CDR3 is CASSEYGTGNGELFF. CDR3 bases: TGTGCCAGCAGTGAATATGGAACGGGGAACGGGGAGCTGTTTTTT.

The rearrangement joins TRBV19 to TRBJ2-3; 7 positions agree with TRBD2. The CDR3 is 13 amino acids. After removal of 4 bases from V and 5 bases from J, the junction contained 3 bases not matched to a gene. CDR1 and CDR2 (germline): LNHDA, SQIVND (reference sequence). As DNA, the CDR3 is TGTGCCAGTAGTACCCGGACTAGAGATACGCAGTATTTT. Protein: CASSTRTRDTQYF.